A selection of T cell receptor beta chains follows, all from one sample in a study of T cell repertoires in cytomegalovirus infection. Antigens of these TCRs are unknown. TCRdb fed the reads into MiXCR, producing one record per CDR3 protein. The sample yields about 310,000 distinct CDR3 sequences, 20% to 25% seen once. The sample was cultured PBMCs, taken from culture after CMV antigen stimulation. Receptors originate from a human donor in good health (CMV status not recorded). Some clones in this sample may be carry-over from other donors' samples. Both conserved end residues are part of each CDR3. D genes are given only for firm matches. Size is omitted from some rows. Given values are once, few, many or a class for expanded clones.

>TRBV24-1|TRBJ2-1|TRBD2|few
CATSDLSSGGKNEQFF
TGTGCCACCAGTGATTTAAGTAGCGGGGGTAAGAATGAGCAGTTCTTC
>TRBV7-2|TRBJ2-4|NA|NA
CASSPKWSGVDIQYF
TGTGCCAGCAGCCCAAAATGGTCAGGGGTAGACATTCAGTACTTC
>TRBV7-2|TRBJ1-1|NA|many
CASSRAYRQPEAFF
TGTGCCAGCAGCCGAGCGTACCGTCAACCTGAAGCTTTCTTT
>TRBV7-9|TRBJ2-1|TRBD2|few
CASSLRERMYNEQFF
TGTGCCAGCAGCTTGCGGGAGCGAATGTACAATGAGCAGTTCTTC
>TRBV3-1|TRBJ2-6|TRBD1|NA
CASSQGFGQGPTNVLTF
TGTGCCAGCAGCCAAGGGTTTGGACAGGGCCCGACCAACGTCCTGACTTTC
>TRBV7-2|TRBJ1-1|NA|many
CASSFGTTEAFF
TGTGCCAGCAGCTTCGGAACTACTGAAGCTTTCTTT
>TRBV5-1|TRBJ2-3|TRBD2|NA
CVSSREGASTDTQYF
TGCGTTAGTTCGAGGGAGGGAGCCTCCACAGATACGCAGTATTTT
>TRBV4-3|TRBJ2-3|NA|few
CASSQDEAGVSADTQYF
TGCGCCAGCAGCCAAGATGAGGCCGGGGTTTCAGCAGATACGCAGTATTTT
>TRBV20-1|TRBJ2-5|TRBD2|NA
CSEGLAGGGETQYF
TGCAGCGAAGGACTAGCGGGAGGCGGGGAGACCCAGTACTTC
>TRBV20-1|TRBJ2-3|NA|NA
CSADHYMAQYF
TGCAGTGCTGACCACTATATGGCGCAGTATTTT
>TRBV3-1|TRBJ1-2|NA|NA
CASSQAILNYGYTF
TGTGCCAGCAGCCAAGCGATCCTTAACTATGGCTACACCTTC
>TRBV28|TRBJ2-7|TRBD1|NA
CASSLHRGYSSYEQYF
TGTGCCAGCAGTTTACACAGGGGGTATAGCTCCTACGAGCAGTACTTC
>TRBV11-2|TRBJ2-3|TRBD1|many
CASSLTLAGGAADTQYF
TGTGCCAGCAGCTTAACTCTTGCAGGGGGCGCCGCAGATACGCAGTATTTT
>TRBV7-2|TRBJ2-3|NA|NA
CASSLDRTLSTQYF
TGTGCCAGCAGCTTAGATCGGACTTTGAGTACGCAGTATTTT
>TRBV7-2|TRBJ2-5|TRBD2|many
CASSLVASGRGQETQYF
TGTGCCAGCAGCTTAGTTGCTAGCGGGAGGGGGCAAGAGACCCAGTACTTC
>TRBV6-8|TRBJ2-7|TRBD1|once
CASSYTTGLEQYF
TGTGCCAGCAGTTACACGACAGGGCTCGAGCAGTACTTC
>TRBV27|TRBJ2-5|NA|NA
CASSTTAIQEETQYF
TGTGCCAGCAGTACAACAGCAATTCAAGAAGAGACCCAGTACTTC
>TRBV11-2|TRBJ2-3|NA|NA
CASSSRWRPDTQYF
TGTGCCAGCAGCTCCCGTTGGAGGCCAGATACGCAGTATTTT
>TRBV28|TRBJ2-1|NA|few
CASTRVASGAYNEQFF
TGTGCCAGCACCCGTGTAGCGTCGGGGGCCTACAATGAGCAGTTCTTC
>TRBV5-6|TRBJ2-5|NA|few
CATSAGQETQYF
TGTGCCACCTCGGCCGGCCAAGAGACCCAGTACTTC
>TRBV7-2|TRBJ2-7|NA|many
CASSPNTYEQYF
TGTGCCAGCAGCCCCAACACCTACGAGCAGTACTTC
>TRBV6-6|TRBJ1-3|NA|few
CASSYKQAISGNTIYF
TGTGCCAGCAGTTACAAACAGGCTATCTCTGGAAACACCATATATTTT
>TRBV18|TRBJ2-2|TRBD2|NA
CASSHDSSGKDTGELFF
TGTGCCAGCTCACACGATTCTAGCGGGAAGGACACCGGGGAGCTGTTTTTT
>TRBV7-2|TRBJ2-5|NA|many
CASSLPPTIFQYF
TGTGCCAGCAGCTTACCCCCCACAATTTTTCAGTACTTC
>TRBV20-1|TRBJ1-1|TRBD1|few
CSASGRGPTEAFF
TGCAGTGCTAGTGGCAGGGGGCCTACTGAAGCTTTCTTT
>TRBV9|TRBJ2-2|NA|NA
CASSERGGAAGELFF
TGTGCCAGCAGCGAGCGAGGGGGAGCGGCCGGGGAGCTGTTTTTT
>TRBV4-1|TRBJ2-3|NA|NA
CASSQEWDTSTDTQYF
TGCGCCAGCAGCCAAGAGTGGGACACCAGCACAGATACGCAGTATTTT
>TRBV19|TRBJ1-1|NA|NA
CASSIRGAWNTEAFF
TGTGCCAGTAGTATAAGAGGGGCTTGGAACACTGAAGCTTTCTTT
>TRBV7-2|TRBJ1-2|NA|NA
CASRAGADYGYTF
TGTGCCAGCAGAGCGGGGGCGGACTATGGCTACACCTTC
>TRBV9|TRBJ1-1|NA|NA
CASSVGGSLNTEAFF
TGTGCCAGCAGCGTAGGAGGCAGTTTGAACACTGAAGCTTTCTTT